A few counts support the clone carrying this T cell receptor (beta chain). This record belongs to a study of T-cell memory formation after mild COVID-19. UMIs and sample barcodes were carried by the TCR alpha and TCR beta cDNA libraries that 5'RACE produced using constant-segment primers. MiXCR, applied by TCRdb to the 5' RACE reads, yields one record per CDR3 protein. This repertoire shows fewer than 250,000 distinct CDR3 sequences, 18% found once; its top ten account for 2.4%. This sequence originates from an adult woman who had mild COVID-19 (a few samples of this study predate the infection). Cell type and time point are not known. Specimen: PBMCs or a T cell subset sorted from them (not recorded which).

For the CDR3, the DNA is TGTGCCAGCAGCGCCGCCGGGTCAGATACGCAGTATTTT. Translating gives CASSAAGSDTQYF. This sequence joins TRBV9 and TRBJ2-3; D gene uncertain. This CDR3 is 13 amino acids long. Germline V CDR1 and CDR2: SGDLS, YYNGEE. Between the trimmed V and J ends, which lost 3 bases and 4 bases, there was a span of 9 bases.